This T cell receptor beta chain was retrieved from a study of cytomegalovirus exposure and HLA in healthy donors. Overall study: From HLA-typed donors, an early data release held some 91 million unique TCRs.

The table lists this clone with a few counts. The antigen is undetermined. The CDR3 covers 16 residues. The V gene's germline CDR1 is MDHEN and CDR2 SYDVKM. J gave up 1 base and V 5 bases, and 5 bases lay outside the gene matches. The primer mix had 60 Vbeta and 13 Jbeta primers. In the original analysis: An analysis performed later counted roughly 80 million unique TCR beta chains (roughly 11 million of them shared). Here immunoSEQ multiplex PCR was the method, and the copy in TCRdb shows in-frame clones only, minus some. V and J calls and clone size are given by that table; D and trimming were obtained from the DNA. Of 150,000 to 200,000 clones listed, around three quarters are singletons. Overall study findings and caveats: Rates of TCR association differed by HLA locus in a later analysis, with DRB1 highest and HLA-C lowest.

At collection, donors were nominally healthy, but unrecorded immune exposures were probable. This chain connects TRBV28 to TRBJ2-1; the match to TRBD2 covers 10 bases. The sequencing input was PBMCs. The TCR sequence derives from a woman in her forties or fifties in good health and CMV-seronegative. CDR3 DNA sequence: TGTGCCAGCAGTGGGACTAGCGCCGGATCCTACAATGAGCAGTTCTTC. It is translated as CASSGTSAGSYNEQFF. Variable domain in full (rest from reference TRBV28 and TRBJ2-1): DVKVTQSSRYLVKRTGEKVFLECVQDMDHENMFWYRQDPGLGLRLIYFSYDVKMKEKGDIPEGYSVSREKKERFSLILESASTNQTSMYLCASSGTSAGSYNEQFFGPGTRLTVL.